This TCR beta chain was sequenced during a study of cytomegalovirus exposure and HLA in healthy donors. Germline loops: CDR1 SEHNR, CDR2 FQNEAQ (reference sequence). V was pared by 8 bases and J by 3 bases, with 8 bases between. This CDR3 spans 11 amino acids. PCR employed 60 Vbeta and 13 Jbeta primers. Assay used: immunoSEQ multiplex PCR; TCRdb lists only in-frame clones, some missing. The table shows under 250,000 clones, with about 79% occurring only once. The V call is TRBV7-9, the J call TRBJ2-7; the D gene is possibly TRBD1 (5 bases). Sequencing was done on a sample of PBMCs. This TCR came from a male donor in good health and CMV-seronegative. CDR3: CASHRLYEQYF. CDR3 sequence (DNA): TGTGCCAGCCACAGGCTCTACGAGCAGTACTTC.